This is a list of T cell receptor beta chains from one sample in a study of vaccination effects on CD4 cells after COVID-19. Some clones are missing from TCRdb's copy, which holds only in-frame ones; the method was immunoSEQ multiplex PCR. Of around 47,000 clones in the sample, more than 65% were seen once. What these receptors recognize is not known. Sequenced material: CD4+ T cells from PBMCs cultured without peptide, taken after COVID-19 vaccination. The source of these receptors is a human donor who received a COVID-19 vaccine. The CDR3 runs from the conserved cysteine through the conserved F or W. The D gene is left open where the match is weak. The listing skips clone size in some rows; elsewhere it reads once, few, many or a size class.

v_call	d_call	clone_size	j_call	cdr3_aa	cdr3_nt
TRBV19	-	-	TRBJ2-7	CASSIDPHYEQYF	TGTGCCAGTAGTATAGACCCCCACTACGAGCAGTACTTC
TRBV3-1/TRBV3-2	-	-	TRBJ2-4	CASSQEYLIQGQYF	TGTGCCAGCAGCCAAGAGTACCTTATCCAGGGTCAGTACTTC
TRBV6-5	-	few	TRBJ2-7	CASRRDTGAYEQYF	TGTGCCAGTCGACGGGATACCGGGGCCTACGAGCAGTACTTC
TRBV11-2	-	-	TRBJ1-1	CGSERGMNTEAFF	TGTGGCTCCGAGAGGGGCATGAACACTGAAGCTTTCTTT
TRBV9	TRBD2	-	TRBJ2-1	CASSAPGTSGNNEQFF	TGTGCCAGCAGCGCCCCAGGGACTAGCGGAAACAATGAGCAGTTCTTC
TRBV5-5	TRBD1	-	TRBJ1-1	CASSFGQGNTEAFF	TGTGCCAGCAGCTTCGGACAGGGAAACACTGAAGCTTTCTTT
TRBV2	-	-	TRBJ2-5	CASRQEQETQYF	TGTGCCAGCCGACAAGAACAAGAGACCCAGTACTTC
TRBV29-1	-	-	TRBJ2-1	CSAGLYEQFF	TGCAGCGCCGGACTCTATGAGCAGTTCTTC
TRBV7-2	TRBD2	-	TRBJ2-7	CASSFLSGGSEQYF	TGTGCCAGCAGCTTTCTGTCGGGAGGAAGCGAGCAGTACTTC
TRBV5-4	-	-	TRBJ2-3	CASSRAETSTDTQYF	TGTGCCAGCAGCCGGGCGGAAACTAGCACAGATACGCAGTATTTT
TRBV3-1/TRBV3-2	TRBD2	-	TRBJ2-1	CASSHSGRAANEQFF	TGTGCCAGCAGCCATAGCGGGAGGGCCGCCAATGAGCAGTTCTTC
TRBV10-3	-	few	TRBJ1-2	CAISDLGLRDGYGYTF	TGTGCCATCAGTGATCTGGGCCTCCGGGACGGCTATGGCTACACCTTC
TRBV7-2	-	few	TRBJ1-6	CASSLGGYRVSPLHF	TGTGCCAGCAGCTTGGGGGGATACAGGGTTTCACCCCTCCACTTT
TRBV18	TRBD1	few	TRBJ2-7	CASSPGQLSSYEQYF	TGTGCCAGCTCACCGGGACAGCTTAGCTCCTACGAGCAGTACTTC
TRBV19	-	-	TRBJ1-2	CASSYSSIFVNYGYTF	TGTGCCAGTAGCTATTCCTCGATCTTTGTAAACTATGGCTACACCTTC
TRBV5-1	TRBD2	once	TRBJ2-2	CASSSGLSPGELFF	TGCGCCAGCAGCTCGGGACTAAGTCCCGGGGAGCTGTTTTTT
TRBV20-1	TRBD2	once	TRBJ2-3	CSASMAGGLSTDTQYF	TGCAGTGCTAGTATGGCGGGGGGGCTGAGCACAGATACGCAGTATTTT